These 15 T cell receptor beta chains originate from one sample sequenced in a study of blood T cell repertoires in COVID-19. The protocol was immunoSEQ multiplex PCR, while the TCRdb copy is restricted to in-frame clones and leaves out a portion. The sample holds 30,000 to 45,000 clones, more than 70% seen once. The sample taken for sequencing was peripheral blood. These receptors originate from a man in his 60s with acute or convalescent COVID-19.

This clone was detected a few times. This chain's CDR3 is CASSLIADLYNEQFF. Here the CDR3 DNA reads TGTGCCAGCAGCCTAATAGCGGACCTCTACAATGAGCAGTTCTTC. This chain uses TRBV7-8 with TRBJ2-1; TRBD2 might be the D (6 bases). There are 15 residues in the CDR3. V was pared by 5 bases and J by 3 bases, with 14 bases between. Looked up from germline, CDR1 is SGHVS and CDR2 is FQNEAQ.

This chain uses TRBV5-1 with TRBJ1-4, with 8 positions matching TRBD1. CDR1 and CDR2 (germline): SGHRS, YFSETQ. Germline trimming cut 4 bases from V and 8 bases from J; bases unmatched to any gene: 13. This CDR3 is 16 amino acids long. DNA for the CDR3: TGCGCCAGCAGCGTGGGACAGGTACTTTCGGAGGAAAAACTGTTTTTT. Translation: CASSVGQVLSEEKLFF.

This chain connects TRBV28 to TRBJ2-2, with a tentative D call TRBD2 (7 bases). There are 14 residues in the CDR3. Germline lookup yields CDR1 MDHEN and CDR2 SYDVKM. Trimming pared 8 bases from V and 6 bases from J, leaving 16 bases between. The CDR3 DNA reads as TGTGCCAGCTCCCCGGGGGGCAAGGCCGGGGAGCTGTTTTTT. Protein: CASSPGGKAGELFF.

This chain uses TRBV7-6 with TRBJ2-1, with a tentative D call TRBD2 (7 bases). The germline V gene encodes CDR1 SGHVS and CDR2 FNYEAQ. V was shortened by 1 base and J by 7 bases, with 17 bases between the two germline ends. This CDR3 has 16 amino acids. The CDR3 protein is CASSLEGGGPGNEQFF. The CDR3 nucleotides read TGTGCCAGCAGCTTAGAAGGGGGAGGGCCCGGGAATGAGCAGTTCTTC.

The chain couples TRBV27 to TRBJ2-1; the D gene is possibly TRBD2 (5 bases). This CDR3 comprises 15 residues. The germline V and J ends were trimmed by 2 bases and 4 bases, with 12 bases remaining between them. Germline CDR1 and CDR2: MNHEY and SMNVEV (reference sequence). DNA of the CDR3: TGTGCCAGCAGTTTAAGCCCTAGCCCTTACAATGAGCAGTTCTTC. Translated, it gives CASSLSPSPYNEQFF.

The chain recombines TRBV6-5 with TRBJ2-3, with TRBD2 matching over 8 bases. V lost 6 bases to trimming and J lost 4 bases; unmatched junction nucleotides: 3. This CDR3 region has 13 residues. Per the germline V gene, CDR1 is MNHEY and CDR2 is SVGAGI. The CDR3 DNA follows: TGTGCCAGCAGGTTAGCGGGATCAGATACGCAGTATTTT. The encoded protein is CASRLAGSDTQYF.

This clone was observed once. The chain employs TRBV19 and TRBJ2-6; D is undetermined. The CDR3 has 15 amino acids. The V end was cut by 5 bases, the J end by 0 bases, with 8 bases between. The germline V gene encodes CDR1 LNHDA and CDR2 SQIVND (reference sequence). CDR3 DNA sequence: TGTGCCAGTAGTCCTAGGTCCTCTGGGGCCAACGTCCTGACTTTC. Its protein product is CASSPRSSGANVLTF.

The chain links TRBV2 to TRBJ2-3, with 9 bases fitting TRBD1. Trimming took 4 bases from V and 6 from J; bases not matched to a gene: 11. Looked up from germline, CDR1 is SNHLY and CDR2 is FYNNEI. This CDR3 has 16 amino acids. CDR3 sequence reads: CASSAYILGQGDTQYF. DNA of the CDR3: TGTGCCAGCAGTGCGTATATCCTAGGACAGGGGGATACGCAGTATTTT.

The J gene is TRBJ1-5, the V gene TRBV24-1; D remains ambiguous. This CDR3 has 12 residues. V was shortened by 5 bases and J by 4 bases, with 5 bases between the two germline ends. CDR1 is KGHDR and CDR2 is SFDVKD in the germline V gene. The CDR3 here is CATSVPNQPQHF. The CDR3 nucleotides read TGTGCCACCAGTGTCCCTAATCAGCCCCAGCATTTT.

This clone was counted once. The rearrangement uses TRBV4-1 and TRBJ2-7; the D gene is possibly TRBD2 (5 bases). V dropped 4 bases and J dropped 3 bases, with 19 bases sitting between them. CDR3 length: 16 amino acids. Germline CDR1 reads MGHRA; CDR2 reads YSYEKL. The CDR3 region is CASSPPPRPEGYEQYF. CDR3 nucleotides: TGCGCCAGCAGCCCCCCTCCGAGGCCAGAGGGCTACGAGCAGTACTTC.

The rearrangement joins TRBV27 to TRBJ2-5, with TRBD2 matching 7 bases. Germline trimming cut 4 bases from V and 9 bases from J; bases unmatched to any gene: 5. The CDR3 is made up of 12 amino acids. Looked up from germline, CDR1 is MNHEY and CDR2 is SMNVEV (reference sequence). The CDR3 region is CASSWAGGSQYF. The CDR3 DNA reads TGTGCCAGCAGTTGGGCCGGGGGGTCCCAGTACTTC.

The gene calls are TRBV28 and TRBJ1-5, with D possibly TRBD1 on 6 matching bases. This CDR3 has 15 amino acids. V was pared by 5 bases and J by 4 bases, with 15 bases between. The germline gives CDR1 MDHEN, CDR2 SYDVKM. CDR3 loop: CASSIWGTQNQPQHF. The CDR3 DNA reads as TGTGCCAGCAGTATCTGGGGGACACAGAATCAGCCCCAGCATTTT. Looking up the rest from reference TRBV28 and TRBJ1-5 gives the full variable domain: DVKVTQSSRYLVKRTGEKVFLECVQDMDHENMFWYRQDPGLGLRLIYFSYDVKMKEKGDIPEGYSVSREKKERFSLILESASTNQTSMYLCASSIWGTQNQPQHFGDGTRLSIL.

The chain combines TRBV19 with TRBJ2-7; 12 bases agree with TRBD2. The germline V gene has CDR1 LNHDA and CDR2 SQIVND (reference sequence). The CDR3 extends over 14 amino acids. The J segment lost 3 bases and the V segment lost 6 bases, leaving 3 bases of the junction unmatched. The CDR3 region has the DNA TGTGCCAGTAGGCCGACTAGCGGGAGCTACGAGCAGTACTTC. It translates to CASRPTSGSYEQYF.

This clone has just one count. The V gene is TRBV11-2, the J gene TRBJ1-1, with TRBD1 matching over 8 bases. Germline V gene lookup returns CDR1 SGHAT and CDR2 FQNNGV. V lost 6 bases to trimming and J lost 3 bases; unmatched junction nucleotides: 6. The CDR3 has 14 amino acids. The CDR3 DNA sequence: TGTGCCAGCAGGTCGACAGGGGCCGACACTGAAGCTTTCTTT. It yields the protein CASRSTGADTEAFF.

The chain combines TRBV6-2 or TRBV6-3 with TRBJ2-1; TRBD2 aligns across 9 bases. Germline CDR1 is MNHEY and CDR2 is SVGEGT. J lost 1 base, V lost 4 bases, and 5 bases had no gene match. This CDR3 region has 16 residues. The CDR3 here is CASSSAAGGSYNEQFF. Written as DNA, the CDR3 is TGTGCCAGCAGTTCAGCCGCGGGAGGGTCCTACAATGAGCAGTTCTTC.